This TCR beta chain was captured by sequencing in a study of identical twins. TCRdb analysed the 5' RACE reads with MiXCR anew, one entry per CDR3 protein. The sample includes approximately 690,000 distinct CDR3 sequences, 5.5% to 6.5% of them seen just once. This clonotype was detected ten times or more. Its antigen is still unknown. Study results and limitations: When twins shared out-of-frame alpha sequences, those sequences had excess low generation probability. For cord blood, abundant beta clonotypes had fewer insertions, unlike memory repertoires, which showed none.

This TCR came from a man aged 18 to 35 in good health. What was sequenced was naive T cells sorted from blood.

CDR3 sequence reads: CASSPRTIWDEQFF. DNA of the CDR3: TGCGCCAGCAGCCCCCGGACGATTTGGGATGAGCAGTTCTTC. This chain connects TRBV5-1 to TRBJ2-1, with unresolved D. CDR3 length equals 14 residues. Per the germline V gene, CDR1 is SGHRS and CDR2 is YFSETQ. V lost 4 bases and J 8 bases, leaving 16 bases between the germline ends.